These 32 T cell receptor beta chains were all obtained from the same sample, sequenced in a study of cytomegalovirus exposure and HLA in healthy donors. The primer mix had 60 Vbeta and 13 Jbeta primers. Sequencing used immunoSEQ multiplex PCR; TCRdb keeps in-frame clones, though not all of them. The profile shows under 250,000 clones, approximately 80% of them singletons. Sequencing was performed on PBMCs. These receptor sequences come from a woman in her 50s in good health and CMV-seropositive.

This chain links TRBV7-2 with TRBJ1-2; TRBD1 might be the D (6 bases). The length of the CDR3 is 16 residues. Per the germline V gene, CDR1 is SGHTA and CDR2 is FQGNSA. Trimming pared 1 base from V and 6 bases from J, leaving 18 bases between. The CDR3 spells CASSLVLPTGSNGYTF. CDR3 DNA sequence: TGTGCCAGCAGCTTAGTACTTCCGACAGGAAGTAATGGCTACACCTTC. Based on the CDR3 plus reference TRBV7-2 and TRBJ1-2, the full variable domain is GAGVSQSPSNKVTEKGKDVELRCDPISGHTALYWYRQSLGQGLEFLIYFQGNSAPDKSGLPSDRFSAERTGGSVSTLTIQRTQQEDSAVYLCASSLVLPTGSNGYTFGSGTRLTVV.

The gene calls are TRBV5-4 and TRBJ1-2; maybe TRBD1 (5 bases). V shed 0 bases and J shed 2 bases, with 11 bases lying between them. The length of the CDR3 is 15 residues. CDR1 is SGHNT, CDR2 YYREEE, per germline (reference sequence). The CDR3 sequence is CASSLGAGLNYGYTF. CDR3 coding DNA: TGTGCCAGCAGCTTGGGCGCAGGGCTCAACTATGGCTACACCTTC.

The chain links TRBV29-1 to TRBJ1-2; D ambiguous. Trimming left V 7 bases short and J 7 bases short, with 22 bases between. Germline CDR1 is SQVTM and CDR2 is ANQGSEA. CDR3 length equals 14 residues. The chain's CDR3 is CSALPGVESLGYTF. CDR3 DNA: TGCAGCGCCCTACCGGGAGTAGAAAGCCTTGGCTACACCTTC.

CDR3 sequence (DNA): TGTGCCAGCAGCTTTTCAACAGGGACCGACTATGGCTACACCTTC. Amino acids: CASSFSTGTDYGYTF. This chain connects TRBV7-2 to TRBJ1-2; D possibly corresponds to TRBD1 (6 bases). Germline-derived CDR1 and CDR2 are SGHTA and FQGNSA. The CDR3 is 15 residues long. V shed 3 bases and J shed 3 bases, with 14 bases lying between them.

CDR3 nucleotide sequence: TGTGCCAGCAGCTTAGCCGGCCCGGGACAGGGGGCAAACAATGAGCAGTTCTTC. Its protein is CASSLAGPGQGANNEQFF. The chain joins TRBV7-7 to TRBJ2-1; 12 bases align to TRBD1. From germline, CDR1 is SSHAT and CDR2 FNYEAQ (reference sequence). The CDR3 length is 18 residues. The ends lost 0 bases at V and 5 bases at J; junction bases unmatched: 8. Complete variable domain (other parts from reference TRBV7-7 and TRBJ2-1): GAGVSQSPRYKVTKRGQDVTLRCDPISSHATLYWYQQALGQGPEFLTYFNYEAQPDKSGLPSDRFSAERPEGSISTLTIQRTEQRDSAMYRCASSLAGPGQGANNEQFFGPGTRLTVL.

The chain combines TRBV14 with TRBJ2-7; D gene unclear. Germline assignment: CDR1 SGHDN and CDR2 FVKESK. The CDR3 spans 15 residues. Trimming left V 3 bases short and J 6 bases short, with 18 bases between. CDR3 in amino acids: CASSQESSWFCEQYF. CDR3 sequence (DNA): TGTGCCAGCAGCCAGGAGTCCTCATGGTTTTGCGAGCAGTACTTC. Looking up the rest from reference TRBV14 and TRBJ2-7 gives the full variable domain: EAGVTQFPSHSVIEKGQTVTLRCDPISGHDNLYWYRRVMGKEIKFLLHFVKESKQDESGMPNNRFLAERTGGTYSTLKVQPAELEDSGVYFCASSQESSWFCEQYFGPGTRLTVT.

This sequence joins TRBV4-1 and TRBJ2-3, with TRBD1 matching 8 bases. This CDR3 is 17 amino acids long. The germline gives CDR1 MGHRA, CDR2 YSYEKL. The junction had 8 bases not matched to a gene; V was cut back by 3 bases and J by 0 bases. The CDR3 sequence is CASSQGTGARSTDTQYF. CDR3 sequence (DNA): TGCGCCAGCAGCCAGGGGACAGGTGCCCGTAGCACAGATACGCAGTATTTT.

This rearrangement joins TRBV28 to TRBJ1-2, with 7 bases fitting TRBD1. The ends lost 6 bases at V and 6 bases at J; junction bases unmatched: 4. The CDR3 is made up of 12 amino acids. Germline V gene lookup returns CDR1 MDHEN and CDR2 SYDVKM. CDR3 amino acids: CASRQGIDGYTF. In DNA, the CDR3 is TGTGCCAGCAGACAGGGGATTGATGGCTACACCTTC.

This rearrangement joins TRBV7-2 to TRBJ1-1; D is perhaps TRBD1 (6 bases). Deletions cut 5 bases from V and 4 bases from J, with 14 bases between. The CDR3 is 14 residues long. Germline V lookup: CDR1 SGHTA, CDR2 FQGNSA. CDR3 DNA sequence: TGTGCCAGCAGCCAACACAGGGTGGGCACTGAAGCTTTCTTT. It translates to CASSQHRVGTEAFF.

The V and J genes are TRBV19 and TRBJ2-7; no clear D gene. The V end lost 5 bases, the J end lost 7 bases, and 15 bases lay between the germline ends. This CDR3 is built from 13 residues. From germline, CDR1 is LNHDA and CDR2 SQIVND (reference sequence). The chain's CDR3 is CASSLVLQREQYF. The DNA of the CDR3 is TGTGCCAGTAGTCTCGTACTACAACGGGAGCAGTACTTC. Full variable domain (rest looked up from reference TRBV19 and TRBJ2-7): DGGITQSPKYLFRKEGQNVTLSCEQNLNHDAMYWYRQDPGQGLRLIYYSQIVNDFQKGDIAEGYSVSREKKESFPLTVTSAQKNPTAFYLCASSLVLQREQYFGPGTRLTVT.

The chain employs TRBV29-1 and TRBJ2-7; 8 positions match TRBD1. This CDR3 region has 12 residues. V was pared by 5 bases and J by 2 bases, with 2 bases of the junction left unmatched. CDR1 and CDR2 from the germline V gene are SQVTM and ANQGSEA. The CDR3 protein is CSVWTGTYEQYF. In DNA, the CDR3 is TGCAGCGTTTGGACAGGGACCTACGAGCAGTACTTC.

This clone has a single count. The chain has TRBV6-5 and TRBJ1-5; possible D gene TRBD1, 5 bases. Looked up from germline, CDR1 is MNHEY and CDR2 is SVGAGI. Trimming cost V 6 bases and J 6 bases, with 18 bases left between them. The CDR3 runs 15 residues. The CDR3 reads CASSSRGGDGQPQHF. DNA of the CDR3: TGTGCCAGCAGCTCCCGGGGGGGTGACGGTCAGCCCCAGCATTTT.

The chain employs TRBV7-2 and TRBJ1-2; TRBD1 matches at 8 bases. Germline V gene data show CDR1 as SGHTA and CDR2 as FQGNSA. This CDR3 comprises 13 residues. V dropped 5 bases and J dropped 8; count of bases not matched to a gene: 7. The CDR3 is CASSPGQENGYTF. The CDR3 region has the DNA TGTGCCAGCAGCCCGGGACAGGAGAACGGCTACACCTTC.

DNA of the CDR3: TGTGCCAGCAGCGCAGGGGACTACGAGCAGTACTTC. Amino acid sequence: CASSAGDYEQYF. The chain has TRBV7-2 and TRBJ2-7; the D gene is possibly TRBD1 (6 bases). This CDR3 has 12 amino acids. V dropped 5 bases and J dropped 3 bases, with 8 bases sitting between them. In germline, CDR1 is SGHTA, CDR2 FQGNSA.

DNA of the CDR3: TGCGCCAGCAGCCAGGGAAGGGGTGAAAAACTGTTTTTT. Its translation is CASSQGRGEKLFF. The rearrangement links TRBV4-1 to TRBJ1-4; TRBD1 is a possible D gene (5 bases). V gave up 3 bases and J gave up 7 bases, with 9 bases separating them. CDR1 MGHRA and CDR2 YSYEKL come from the germline V gene. This CDR3 is 13 amino acids long.

The chain combines TRBV19 with TRBJ1-5; 9 bases agree with TRBD1. The trim removed 1 base at V and 7 bases at J, leaving 5 bases unmatched. CDR1 and CDR2 (germline): LNHDA, SQIVND (reference sequence). The CDR3 contains 15 residues. CDR3 in DNA: TGTGCCAGTAGTATAGCGTCACAGGGGGCCCAGCCCCAGCATTTT. This gives the protein CASSIASQGAQPQHF.

The V and J genes are TRBV30 and TRBJ1-1, with a possible D match to TRBD1 (6 bases). V lost 0 bases and J lost 3, with 17 bases in between. The length of the CDR3 is 16 residues. Per the germline V gene, CDR1 is GTSNPN and CDR2 is SVGIG (reference sequence). Here the CDR3 reads CAWSVSIGTPYTEAFF. CDR3 DNA: TGTGCCTGGAGTGTTAGCATCGGGACACCTTACACTGAAGCTTTCTTT.

The genes are TRBV2 and TRBJ1-2; 12 nucleotides line up with TRBD1. Germline values: CDR1 SNHLY, CDR2 FYNNEI. The length of the CDR3 is 14 residues. V dropped 8 bases and J dropped 5; count of bases not matched to a gene: 6. The chain's CDR3 is CASGGQGAGYGYTF. CDR3 nucleotides: TGTGCCAGCGGGGGACAGGGGGCCGGGTATGGCTACACCTTC. Supplemented by reference TRBV2 and TRBJ1-2, the full variable domain reads EPEVTQTPSHQVTQMGQEVILRCVPISNHLYFYWYRQILGQKVEFLVSFYNNEISEKSEIFDDQFSVERPDGSNFTLKIRSTKLEDSAMYFCASGGQGAGYGYTFGSGTRLTVV.

This chain uses TRBV14 with TRBJ2-1; 8 positions agree with TRBD2. The germline V gene has CDR1 SGHDN and CDR2 FVKESK. J gave up 2 bases and V 1 base, and 10 bases lay outside the gene matches. CDR3 length: 18 amino acids. For the CDR3, the DNA is TGTGCCAGCAGCCAAGTAGGAGCGGGGGTATTCGCCTACAATGAGCAGTTCTTC. It yields the protein CASSQVGAGVFAYNEQFF.

The chain joins TRBV4-2 to TRBJ2-7; D is possibly TRBD2 (6 bases). Germline CDR1 reads LGHNA; CDR2 reads YNFKEQ. V dropped 0 bases and J dropped 5 bases, with 11 bases sitting between them. The CDR3 runs 14 residues. The CDR3 protein is CASSQELGGHEQYF. CDR3 sequence (DNA): TGTGCCAGCAGCCAAGAGTTGGGGGGACACGAGCAGTACTTC.

This clone was counted only a few times. The V gene is TRBV23-1, the J gene TRBJ2-7, with TRBD1 as a possible D gene (6 bases). TRBV23-1 is treated as an ORF (open reading frame) with a function not yet certain. V was trimmed by 11 bases and J by 0 bases, leaving 14 bases between them. The CDR3 has 13 residues. The CDR3: CASKTGNSYEQYF. DNA of the CDR3: TGCGCCTCAAAGACAGGTAACTCCTACGAGCAGTACTTC.

This rearrangement joins TRBV7-2 to TRBJ2-2; TRBD2 is a possible D gene (5 bases). This CDR3 has 15 residues. Germline V lookup: CDR1 SGHTA, CDR2 FQGNSA. Trimming removed 6 bases from V and 5 bases from J, with 16 bases in between. The CDR3 region is CASRNGVLHTGELFF. CDR3 DNA: TGTGCCAGCAGAAACGGGGTTCTTCATACCGGGGAGCTGTTTTTT.

Worth noting for this clone: The identical CDR3 is also encoded by other nucleotide sequences in the sample. The gene calls are TRBV4-1 and TRBJ2-2, with D maybe TRBD2 (5 bases). CDR1 and CDR2 from the germline V gene are MGHRA and YSYEKL. V was pared by 0 bases and J by 6 bases, with 11 bases between. The CDR3 extends over 15 amino acids. The CDR3 here is CASSQDPRGAGELFF. Here the CDR3 DNA reads TGCGCCAGCAGCCAAGATCCCCGGGGAGCCGGGGAGCTGTTTTTT.

J is TRBJ1-2 and V is TRBV19; TRBD1 matches at 11 bases. Germline values: CDR1 LNHDA, CDR2 SQIVND (reference sequence). The J segment lost 8 bases and the V segment lost 4 bases, leaving 3 bases of the junction unmatched. The CDR3 sequence is 13 residues long. This CDR3 reads CASSRDRGTGYTF. CDR3 DNA sequence: TGTGCCAGTAGTAGGGACAGGGGGACCGGCTACACCTTC.

Only one count was recorded for this clone. This chain joins TRBV27 and TRBJ2-5; unclear D gene. The V end lost 4 bases, the J end lost 2 bases, and 17 bases lay between the germline ends. This CDR3 has 16 residues. Germline CDR1 is MNHEY and CDR2 is SMNVEV (reference sequence). The CDR3 nucleotides are TGTGCCAGCAGTTACGGTGTTGGGCAGGTACAAGAGACCCAGTACTTC. Residues: CASSYGVGQVQETQYF.

The genes are TRBV6-1 and TRBJ1-3; D is uncertain. Germline CDR1 reads MNHNS; CDR2 reads SASEGT. This CDR3 region has 18 residues. The ends were cut back, 3 bases at V and 0 bases at J, with 18 bases in the middle. DNA for the CDR3: TGTGCCAGCAGTGATGGGTTGCGAGGGAGGGTCTCTGGAAACACCATATATTTT. Translating it yields CASSDGLRGRVSGNTIYF.

This clone was counted once. The chain employs TRBV10-3 and TRBJ1-2, with a possible D match to TRBD1 (5 bases). Germline lookup yields CDR1 ENHRY and CDR2 SYGVKD. V gave up 5 bases and J gave up 2 bases, with 9 bases separating them. The CDR3 covers 13 residues. The CDR3 here is CAISRPGNYGYTF. Written as DNA, the CDR3 is TGTGCCATCAGTCGCCCAGGGAACTATGGCTACACCTTC.

V gene TRBV6-6 combines with J gene TRBJ1-2; tentatively, D is TRBD1 (6 bases). Trimming removed 6 bases from V and 7 bases from J, with 15 bases in between. The CDR3 is made up of 13 amino acids. Germline assignment: CDR1 MNHNY and CDR2 SVGAGI (reference sequence). The CDR3 DNA is TGTGCCAGCAGCCCGCCAGGGGCGTCTGGCTACACCTTC. Its translation: CASSPPGASGYTF.

For the CDR3, the DNA is TGTGCCAGCAACACCTGGAAGGGACAGGGGGCTGAAGCTTTCTTT. Residues: CASNTWKGQGAEAFF. V usage is TRBV27 and J usage is TRBJ1-1; 11 nucleotides line up with TRBD1. The CDR3 runs to 15 residues. V lost 7 bases and J lost 6; bases outside the gene matches: 10. Germline V gives CDR1 MNHEY, CDR2 SMNVEV (reference sequence).

The V and J genes are TRBV4-1 and TRBJ1-2; D may be TRBD1 (6 bases). The CDR3 sequence is 16 residues long. Trimming removed 1 base from V and 2 bases from J, with 14 bases in between. Germline V gene lookup returns CDR1 MGHRA and CDR2 YSYEKL. The CDR3 is CASSQATLTGNYGYTF. The CDR3 nucleotides are TGCGCCAGCAGCCAAGCGACCCTCACAGGGAACTATGGCTACACCTTC.

This clone appeared once. The chain combines TRBV6-5 with TRBJ2-5; maybe TRBD2 (6 bases). CDR3 length equals 14 residues. Per the germline V gene, CDR1 is MNHEY and CDR2 is SVGAGI. Between the trimmed V and J ends, which lost 5 bases and 3 bases, there was a span of 13 bases. The DNA of the CDR3 is TGTGCCAGCAGTACTCGACTAGACAAAGAGACCCAGTACTTC. Encoded protein: CASSTRLDKETQYF.

This clone was seen only once. The chain combines TRBV25-1 with TRBJ2-5, with 10 bases matching TRBD2. Germline CDR1 MGHDK, CDR2 SYGVNS. V gave up 3 bases and J gave up 2 bases; unmatched junction bases: 9. The CDR3 is made up of 17 amino acids. For the CDR3, the DNA is TGTGCCAGCAGTGACTGGAGCGGGGGGGCGGAACAAGAGACCCAGTACTTC. Amino acid sequence: CASSDWSGGAEQETQYF.